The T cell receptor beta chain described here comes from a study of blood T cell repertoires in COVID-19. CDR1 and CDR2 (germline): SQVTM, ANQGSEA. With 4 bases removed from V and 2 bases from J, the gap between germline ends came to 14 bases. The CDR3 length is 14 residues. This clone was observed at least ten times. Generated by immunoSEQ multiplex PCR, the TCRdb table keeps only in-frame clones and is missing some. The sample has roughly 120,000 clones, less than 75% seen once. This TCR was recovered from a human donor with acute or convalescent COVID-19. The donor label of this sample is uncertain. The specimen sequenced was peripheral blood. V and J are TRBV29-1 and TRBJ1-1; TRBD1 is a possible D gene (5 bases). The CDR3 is CSVARRRGNTEAFF. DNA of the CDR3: TGCAGCGTTGCCCGTCGTAGGGGCAACACTGAAGCTTTCTTT.